This TCR beta chain was identified during a study of cytomegalovirus exposure and HLA in healthy donors. The study ran its PCR with 60 Vbeta and 13 Jbeta primers. Source study methods: Around 10 million of the 75 million to 95 million unique TCR beta chains counted in a later analysis were shared. TCRdb's copy holds only in-frame clones and misses some; the assay was immunoSEQ multiplex PCR. The V and J calls and clone size were taken over from that table, and D and trimming were inferred from the DNA. Here the sample table reports approximately 110,000 clones. This CDR3 has 12 amino acids. V gave up 0 bases and J gave up 11 bases, with 10 bases separating them. Germline CDR1 reads LNHNV; CDR2 reads YYDKDF (reference sequence). Findings of the study overall: It was reportedly the case that the classifier diagnosed cytomegalovirus status with high specificity and sensitivity. Among the most significant clusters, several appeared linked to common viral pathogens in a later analysis.

With regard to this clone: Antigen specificity is unknown.

The clonotype was recovered from a man aged 18 to 35 in good health and CMV-seronegative. This rearrangement joins TRBV15 to TRBJ1-2; no definite D call. Sequencing was done on a sample of PBMCs. The CDR3 DNA sequence: TGTGCCACCAGCAGAGATGCAAGTCGGTACACCTTC. Its protein product is CATSRDASRYTF.